This T cell receptor beta chain was retrieved from a study of blood T cells in healthy people across ages (dated by TCRdb to between 2015 and 2017). For context, the study as a whole: In model experiments, roughly one uniquely barcoded TCR beta cDNA molecule per two T cells was captured by template switching. Age-related changes in TCR beta repertoire diversity were measured in the study by deep sequencing normalized with unique cDNA molecular identifiers. The donors were divided into four age groups: young (average about 16 years), middle-aged (under 40), aged (about 61) and long-lived (about 80). To avoid experimental bias, donors of different ages were spread randomly across the sequencing lanes. Using the same blood draw, the study looked at two additional independent replicas of 1 million unique cDNA reads for two donors, one aged 18 to 30 and the other aged 80 or older. Beyond this particular receptor, the publication reports: Because profiling used bulk unsorted PBMCs, naive and antigen-experienced compartments could not be compared conclusively. Estimates of total diversity from one million sequenced T cells were regarded as lower bounds and underestimates. Because donor CMV infection status was unknown, age-related changes in expanded clonotypes were potentially confounded. As age increased, observed TCR beta diversity per million T cells dropped in a roughly linear way, and a significant reduction was already evident by age approximately 40. The percentage of naive T cells measured by flow cytometry correlated strongly with observed TCR beta diversity. Compared with the aged group, the long-lived group had more naive CD4+ T cells, fewer expanded clones and increased TCR diversity, a pattern suggesting age selection.

In this sample, this clonotype turned up a few times. Its specific antigen is unknown. No clone much larger than this one lies a single base away; base qualities are absent. The CDR3 measures 14 amino acids from cysteine to phenylalanine. Only CDR3 DNA is held: 42 bases, read in frame from base 1. V and J lose 2 bases and 10 bases, and a span of 12 bases separates them. From a lookup of the germline V gene (reference sequence), CDR1 and CDR2 are LGHDT and YNNKEL. Receptors were amplified or captured by 5' RACE. The sequencer listed for this sample is Illumina HiSeq 2500. A second about 7 to 11 cycle PCR used a sample-barcoded 5' primer and a J-beta primer mix. A unique molecular identifier was introduced onto each TCR beta cDNA molecule by a template-switch 5' adaptor carrying 12 random nucleotides. At least 2.5 million CDR3-containing paired-end reads were obtained from each sample. The Mint cDNA synthesis kit, primed by a TRBC-specific oligonucleotide, was used to synthesize first-strand cDNA from all RNA. After uracil-DNA glycosylase treatment, a first 18-cycle PCR used universal primers M1SS and BC2_uni_R on all cDNA. The study's processing was this. Each sample was normalized by randomly selecting 1 million high-quality reads, each carrying a distinct molecular identifier. Instead of being binned into consensus sequences, reads with shared molecular identifiers were discarded. MiTCR, run with a Q25 quality threshold and the strictest error-elimination algorithm, handled CDR3 identification, clonotype clustering and error correction. A nonparametric unseen species model with Euler transformation was used to estimate lower-bound total TCR beta diversity. TCRdb reanalyzed the raw reads on its own, using fastp at Q25 for trimming and MiXCR for clone calling, and kept in-frame beta chains. Identical CDR3 protein sequences are pooled into one entry, listed with their most common genes and DNA. In this record, the V and J calls reflect TCRdb's handling and not the investigators' own analysis. The sample table shows over 1,500,000 distinct CDR3 sequences, and about 50% are seen once. The ten top clones hold less than 2.5% of the sample.

The roughly 39 donors, aged about 6 to 95 years, were systemically healthy Caucasian individuals from Russia. Each donor gave 8.5 to 10 milliliters of peripheral blood, collected into EDTA-treated Vacutainer tubes. Ficoll-Paque density-gradient centrifugation was used to isolate PBMCs, with at least 6.5 million obtained per sample. Total RNA, at least 6 micrograms per sample, was extracted from PBMCs with Trizol reagent. For every donor, flow cytometry on a PBMC aliquot measured the percentage of naive CD45RAhigh/CD27high T cells. The sequence derives from a woman aged 40 to 50 in good health. The sequenced sample consisted of blood. The chain is encoded by TRBV3-1 joined to TRBJ1-6; confidence is insufficient to name the D gene. This receptor has the CDR3 CASSQWQARSPLHF. The bases read TGTGCCAGCAGCCAATGGCAGGCCCGCTCACCCCTCCACTTT.